This is a list of T cell receptor beta chains from one sample in a study of CD8 T cells in ankylosing spondylitis. TCRdb recomputed calls from the 5' RACE reads with MiXCR, one row per CDR3 protein. The table has 150,000 to 200,000 distinct CDR3 sequences, approximately 18% seen once; the top ten hold more than 3.5%. The sequenced sample was blood, either unsorted or a sorted T cell fraction (not recorded which). These receptors were collected from a male donor aged 5 to 29 with ankylosing spondylitis or in good health (not recorded which). Each CDR3 is given with its conserved first and last residue. A D gene is named only where the DNA matches it firmly. Size values are once, few and many counts, or a class for expanded clones, and some rows have none.

D gene: -; V gene: TRBV29-1; clone size: many; J gene: TRBJ2-7; CDR3 DNA: TGCAGCGTTGGAGGGGAGCAGAGTCCCTACGAGCAGTACTTC; CDR3 protein: CSVGGEQSPYEQYF
D gene: -; V gene: TRBV29-1; clone size: -; J gene: TRBJ1-5; CDR3 DNA: TGCAGCGTCATTACAGCGGCTAATCAGCCCCAGCATTTT; CDR3 protein: CSVITAANQPQHF
D gene: TRBD2; V gene: TRBV20-1; clone size: -; J gene: TRBJ2-5; CDR3 DNA: TGCAGTGCTAGAGTTCGAGGACCACGGGGGGAAGTTCAAGAGACCCAGTACTTC; CDR3 protein: CSARVRGPRGEVQETQYF
D gene: -; V gene: TRBV20-1; clone size: -; J gene: TRBJ1-5; CDR3 DNA: TGCAGTGCTAGACCACATAGCAATCAGCCCCAGCATTTT; CDR3 protein: CSARPHSNQPQHF
D gene: -; V gene: TRBV27; clone size: -; J gene: TRBJ2-4; CDR3 DNA: TGTGCCAGCAGTTTATCGTCAGGCGGCAAAAACATTCAGTACTTC; CDR3 protein: CASSLSSGGKNIQYF
D gene: -; V gene: TRBV12-3/TRBV12-4; clone size: many; J gene: TRBJ1-1; CDR3 DNA: TGTGCCAGCACCCAGGTAGGGGGTGATGACTCTGAAGCTTTCTTT; CDR3 protein: CASTQVGGDDSEAFF
D gene: -; V gene: TRBV7-6; clone size: -; J gene: TRBJ1-1; CDR3 DNA: TGTGCCAGCAGCTTAGAAACCTGGGCAGCGGGGTTCTACACTGAAGCTTTCTTT; CDR3 protein: CASSLETWAAGFYTEAFF
D gene: -; V gene: TRBV29-1; clone size: -; J gene: TRBJ2-2; CDR3 DNA: TGCAGCGCCGTCCGGACTGGGGGAACCGGGGAGCTGTTTTTT; CDR3 protein: CSAVRTGGTGELFF
D gene: -; V gene: TRBV7-6; clone size: -; J gene: TRBJ2-5; CDR3 DNA: TGTGCCAGCAGTCGTTTCTCCCGTGAGACCCAGTACTTC; CDR3 protein: CASSRFSRETQYF
D gene: TRBD1; V gene: TRBV12-3/TRBV12-4; clone size: many; J gene: TRBJ1-6; CDR3 DNA: TGTGCCAGCGGCCCTGGGGACAGAAAATCTAACTCCTATAATTCACCCCTCCACTTT; CDR3 protein: CASGPGDRKSNSYNSPLHF
D gene: TRBD2; V gene: TRBV27; clone size: many; J gene: TRBJ2-1; CDR3 DNA: TGTGCCAGCAGTTCCCCTAGCGGGAGGGCCCGATCCTACAATGAGCAGTTCTTC; CDR3 protein: CASSSPSGRARSYNEQFF
D gene: TRBD2; V gene: TRBV20-1; clone size: -; J gene: TRBJ2-1; CDR3 DNA: TGCAGTGCTAGAGCAGGGAAAGCTAGCGGGAGAGACAATGAGCAGTTCTTC; CDR3 protein: CSARAGKASGRDNEQFF
D gene: TRBD1; V gene: TRBV7-2; clone size: many; J gene: TRBJ1-5; CDR3 DNA: TGTGCCAGCAGCCCGGACAGGGTCAATCAGCCCCAGCATTTT; CDR3 protein: CASSPDRVNQPQHF
D gene: -; V gene: TRBV9; clone size: many; J gene: TRBJ2-5; CDR3 DNA: TGTGCCAGCAGCGTAGCAGGTCAGAAGGCTTTGTACTTC; CDR3 protein: CASSVAGQKALYF
D gene: -; V gene: TRBV10-3; clone size: many; J gene: TRBJ1-5; CDR3 DNA: TGTGCCATCAGTGAGTCGAGAGACAATCAGCCCCAGCATTTT; CDR3 protein: CAISESRDNQPQHF
D gene: -; V gene: TRBV5-1; clone size: many; J gene: TRBJ2-5; CDR3 DNA: TGCGCCAGCAGGTCCGGAGAGACCCAGTACTTC; CDR3 protein: CASRSGETQYF
D gene: -; V gene: TRBV5-6; clone size: many; J gene: TRBJ2-5; CDR3 DNA: TGTGCCAGTAGGGCCCTCGGGAGAGGCCAAGAGACCCAGTACTTC; CDR3 protein: CASRALGRGQETQYF